Listed here is a single T cell receptor (beta chain). This specimen belongs to a study of shared clonotypes between healthy human individuals. Sequencing used immunoSEQ multiplex PCR; TCRdb keeps in-frame clones, though not all of them. The data contain 2 million to 3 million clones, 80% to 95% of them singletons. Looked up from germline, CDR1 is SGHTA and CDR2 is FQGTGA. The ends were cut back, 5 bases at V and 7 bases at J, with 20 bases in the middle. This CDR3 has 15 amino acids. V usage is TRBV7-3 and J usage is TRBJ1-1; perhaps TRBD1 as D (6 bases). Sequencing was carried out using naive CD4+ T cells from PBMCs. Subset: CD45RA+ positively selected. This TCR derives from a man aged 18 to 29 in good health. Some clones in this sample may be carry-over from other donors' samples. The CDR3 region is CASSLLGGGQDEAFF. The CDR3 DNA is TGTGCCAGCAGCCTCCTGGGCGGGGGGCAGGATGAAGCTTTCTTT. The full variable domain, its missing parts supplied by reference TRBV7-3 and TRBJ1-1, is GAGVSQTPSNKVTEKGKYVELRCDPISGHTALYWYRQSLGQGPEFLIYFQGTGAADDSGLPNDRFFAVRPEGSVSTLKIQRTERGDSAVYLCASSLLGGGQDEAFFGQGTRLTVV.